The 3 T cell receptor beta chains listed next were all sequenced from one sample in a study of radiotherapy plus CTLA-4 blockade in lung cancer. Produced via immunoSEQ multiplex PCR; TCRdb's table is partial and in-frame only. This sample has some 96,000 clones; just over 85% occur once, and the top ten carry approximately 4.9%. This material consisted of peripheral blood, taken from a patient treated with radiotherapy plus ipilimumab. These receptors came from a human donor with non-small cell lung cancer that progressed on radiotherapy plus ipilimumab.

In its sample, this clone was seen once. The CDR3 DNA sequence: TGTGCTAGTGGTTTGGAAGAAAGTGCCCATACGCAGTATTTT. This codes for CASGLEESAHTQYF. The V and J genes are TRBV12-5 and TRBJ2-3, with D hard to call. Germline V CDR1 and CDR2: LGHNT, FRNRAP. V was trimmed by 1 base and J by 7 bases, leaving 12 bases between them. This CDR3 contains 14 residues.

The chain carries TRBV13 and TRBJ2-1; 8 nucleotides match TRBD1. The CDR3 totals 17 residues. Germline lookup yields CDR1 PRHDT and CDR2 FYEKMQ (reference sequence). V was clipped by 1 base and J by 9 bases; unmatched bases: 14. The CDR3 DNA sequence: TGTGCCAGCAGCTTAGAGGGGACAGGTAGACCCCTCGGTGAGCAGTTCTTC. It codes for CASSLEGTGRPLGEQFF.

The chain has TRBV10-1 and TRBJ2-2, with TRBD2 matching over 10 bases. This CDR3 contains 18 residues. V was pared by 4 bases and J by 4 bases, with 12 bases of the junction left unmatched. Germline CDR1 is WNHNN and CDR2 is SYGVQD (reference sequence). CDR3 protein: CASSGRASGSAGTGELFF. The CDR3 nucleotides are TGCGCCAGCAGTGGAAGAGCTAGCGGGAGCGCCGGCACCGGGGAGCTGTTTTTT.